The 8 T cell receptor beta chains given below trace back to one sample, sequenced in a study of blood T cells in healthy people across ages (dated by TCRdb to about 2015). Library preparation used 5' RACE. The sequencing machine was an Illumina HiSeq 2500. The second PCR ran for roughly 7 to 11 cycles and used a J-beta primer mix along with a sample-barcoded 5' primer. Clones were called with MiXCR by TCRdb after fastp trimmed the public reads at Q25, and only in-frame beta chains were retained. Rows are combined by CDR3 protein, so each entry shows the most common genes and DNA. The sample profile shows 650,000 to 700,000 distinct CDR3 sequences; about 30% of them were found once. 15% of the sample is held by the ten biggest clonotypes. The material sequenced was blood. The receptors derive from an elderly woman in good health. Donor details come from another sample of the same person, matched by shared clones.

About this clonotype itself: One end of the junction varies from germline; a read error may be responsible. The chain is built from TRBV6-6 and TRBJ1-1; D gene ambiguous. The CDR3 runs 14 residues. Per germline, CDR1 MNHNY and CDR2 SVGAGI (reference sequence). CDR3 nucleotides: TGTGCCAGCAGTTACTCCCAAGTGAACGCTGAAGCTTTCTTT. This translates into CASSYSQVNAEAFF.

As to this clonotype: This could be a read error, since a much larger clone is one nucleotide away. The CDR3 bases are TGTGCCGGCAGCTTAGCAGGGGCTGAGACCCAGTACTTC. Its protein product is CAGSLAGAETQYF. The V gene is TRBV11-1, the J gene TRBJ2-5, with D perhaps TRBD1 (6 bases). The CDR3 length is 13 residues. CDR1 and CDR2 (germline): SGHAT, FQDESV (reference sequence).

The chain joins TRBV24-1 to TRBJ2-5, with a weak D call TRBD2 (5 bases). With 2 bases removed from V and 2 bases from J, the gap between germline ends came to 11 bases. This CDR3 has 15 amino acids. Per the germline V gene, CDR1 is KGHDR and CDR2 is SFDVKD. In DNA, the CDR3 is TGTGCCACCAGTGATTCAACGACTACACAAGAGACCCAGTACTTC. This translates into CATSDSTTTQETQYF.

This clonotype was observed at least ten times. The CDR3 nucleotides are TGTGCCAGCAGTGAAATTGTGGGAGTTTCTGGGGCCAACGTCCTGACTTTC. It yields the protein CASSEIVGVSGANVLTF. This chain joins TRBV6-1 and TRBJ2-6, with a possible D match to TRBD2 (5 bases). Germline CDR1 is MNHNS and CDR2 is SASEGT. CDR3 size: 17 residues. The V end lost 2 bases, the J end lost 1 base, and 12 bases lay between the germline ends.

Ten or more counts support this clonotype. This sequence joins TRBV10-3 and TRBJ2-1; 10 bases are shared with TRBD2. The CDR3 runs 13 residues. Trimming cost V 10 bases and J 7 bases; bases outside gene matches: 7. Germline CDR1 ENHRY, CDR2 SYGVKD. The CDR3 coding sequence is TGTGCCACTTCAGCGGGGGGGCGTAATGAGCAGTTCTTC. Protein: CATSAGGRNEQFF.

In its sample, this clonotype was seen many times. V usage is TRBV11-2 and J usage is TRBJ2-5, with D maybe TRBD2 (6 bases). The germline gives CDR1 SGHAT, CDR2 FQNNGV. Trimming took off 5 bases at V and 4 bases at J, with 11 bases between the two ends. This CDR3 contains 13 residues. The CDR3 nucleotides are TGTGCCAGCAGCGGGAGGACTCGAGAGACCCAGTACTTC. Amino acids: CASSGRTRETQYF.

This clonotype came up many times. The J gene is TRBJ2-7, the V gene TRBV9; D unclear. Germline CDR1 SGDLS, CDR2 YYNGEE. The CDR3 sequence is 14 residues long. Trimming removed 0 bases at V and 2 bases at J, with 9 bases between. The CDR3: CASSVATDPYEQYF. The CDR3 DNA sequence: TGTGCCAGCAGCGTAGCTACCGACCCCTACGAGCAGTACTTC.

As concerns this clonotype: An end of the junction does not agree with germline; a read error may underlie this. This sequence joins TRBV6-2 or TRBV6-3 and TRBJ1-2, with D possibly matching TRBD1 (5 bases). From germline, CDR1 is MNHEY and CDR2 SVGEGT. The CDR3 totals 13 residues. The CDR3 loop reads CTCKEGRDYGYTF. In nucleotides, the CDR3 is TGTACCTGCAAGGAGGGCAGGGACTACGGCTACACCTTC.